This paragraph covers one T cell receptor (beta chain) sequence. Its antigen is still unknown. Assay used: immunoSEQ multiplex PCR; TCRdb lists only in-frame clones, some missing. Of 65,000 to 100,000 clones in the sample, roughly 92% were seen once. The data are from a study of graft-versus-host responses after intestinal transplantation. Study details: Anti-thymocyte globulin was used for induction in all recipients, who then took tacrolimus and steroids for 2 to 4 years.

Germline values: CDR1 MNHEY, CDR2 SMNVEV (reference sequence). Between the trimmed V and J ends, which lost 0 bases and 5 bases, there was a span of 7 bases. The CDR3 totals 13 residues. This material consisted of unstimulated CD8+ T cells sorted from spleen or lymph node cells, taken before transplant. This chain connects TRBV27 to TRBJ1-1; a weak D match, TRBD1 (5 bases). This sequence was found in a human donor who was the organ donor for an intestinal transplant. CDR3 nucleotide sequence: TGTGCCAGCAGTTTATCTCGGGGGACTGAAGCTTTCTTT. It is translated as CASSLSRGTEAFF.